Sequencing of this T cell receptor (gamma chain) was carried out in a study of human gamma delta and Vdelta1 T cells (dated by TCRdb to the late 2010s). About the full investigation: Delta One T cells, Vd1+ gamma-delta T cells, were investigated in the study as cytotoxic effectors against acute myeloid leukemia. The paper as a whole reports these results and caveats: According to the report, Delta One T cells were polyclonal and showed broad cytotoxic targeting of acute myeloid leukemia.

The library was produced with PCR. Sequencing instrument: Illumina MiSeq. TCRdb called clones from the public reads with CATT, and repeated DNA sequences were later combined into one row. The sample table holds 8,500 to 9,500 gamma-chain clones, of which around 50% were seen once. Together, the top ten hold 2.5% of the sample. This clone was counted only a few times. The antigen this receptor binds is unknown. No per-base quality is available; no much larger clone lies one base away. For this chain, trimming is 4 bases at the V end and 6 bases at the J end, and the number of junction bases without a gene match is 8. The CDR3 runs 14 amino acids, cysteine and phenylalanine included. The read is trimmed to its CDR3 DNA, 42 bases read in frame from base 1. CDR1 and CDR2 were assigned from the germline V gene as VENAVY and YDSYNSRV.

This TCR was sampled from a human donor in good health. The specimen sequenced was Vdelta1 gamma-delta T cells from blood grown in culture (DOT cells). According to the study, the label for this sample's cell subset or site signals: Delta One T cells, in vitro expanded/differentiated Vd1+ gamma-delta T cells. The sequence links TRGV8 to TRGJP2. The sequenced DNA is TGTGCCACCTGGGACCCAAAACGTGATTGGATCAAGACGTTT. Its protein reads: CATWDPKRDWIKTF.